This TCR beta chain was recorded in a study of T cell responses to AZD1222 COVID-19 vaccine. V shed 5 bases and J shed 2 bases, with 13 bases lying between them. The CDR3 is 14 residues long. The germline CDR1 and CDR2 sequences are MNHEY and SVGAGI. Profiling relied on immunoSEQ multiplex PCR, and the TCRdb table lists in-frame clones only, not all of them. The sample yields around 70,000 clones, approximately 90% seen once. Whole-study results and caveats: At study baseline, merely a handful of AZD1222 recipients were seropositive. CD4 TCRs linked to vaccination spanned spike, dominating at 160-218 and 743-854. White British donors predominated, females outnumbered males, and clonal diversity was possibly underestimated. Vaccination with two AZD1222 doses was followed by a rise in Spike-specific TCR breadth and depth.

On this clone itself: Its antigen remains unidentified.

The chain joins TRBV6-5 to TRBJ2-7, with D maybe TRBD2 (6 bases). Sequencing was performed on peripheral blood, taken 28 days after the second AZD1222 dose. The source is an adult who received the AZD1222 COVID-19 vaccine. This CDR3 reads CASSPSGLTYEQYF. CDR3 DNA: TGTGCCAGCAGTCCTTCGGGACTTACCTACGAGCAGTACTTC.